Below, 24 T cell receptor beta chains from the same sample are listed, as sequenced in a study of T cell responses to AZD1222 COVID-19 vaccine. Profiling relied on immunoSEQ multiplex PCR, and the TCRdb table lists in-frame clones only, not all of them. The table has roughly 140,000 clones, approximately 86% seen once. The sample was peripheral blood, taken on day 0 of AZD1222 vaccination. These receptors all stem from an adult in good health.

The chain joins TRBV23-1 to TRBJ1-6; D gene unclear. TRBV23-1 is sorted into the ORF group, with uncertain function. Trimming pared 4 bases from V and 7 bases from J, leaving 17 bases between. This CDR3 spans 16 amino acids. The CDR3 DNA follows: TGCGCCAGCAGTCTCCCCCTCGAGGTGAGGAATTCACCCCTCCACTTT. Translation gives CASSLPLEVRNSPLHF.

CDR3 sequence reads: CASSLASGRAEAFF. CDR3 nucleotide sequence: TGTGCCAGCAGCTTAGCGTCGGGTAGAGCTGAAGCTTTCTTT. This chain joins TRBV7-2 and TRBJ1-1; no firm D call. With 0 bases removed from V and 6 bases from J, the gap between germline ends came to 11 bases. Germline assignment: CDR1 SGHTA and CDR2 FQGNSA. CDR3 length equals 14 residues.

The chain uses TRBV4-2 and TRBJ1-5; D gene uncertain. This CDR3 region has 16 residues. The V gene's germline CDR1 is LGHNA and CDR2 YNFKEQ. V lost 4 bases and J 3 bases, leaving 16 bases between the germline ends. The CDR3 reads CASSPEVGVANQPQHF. DNA for the CDR3: TGTGCCAGCAGCCCCGAGGTCGGGGTGGCCAATCAGCCCCAGCATTTT.

The V and J genes are TRBV6-2 or TRBV6-3 and TRBJ2-1; 11 bases align to TRBD2. The ends lost 5 bases at V and 5 bases at J; junction bases unmatched: 5. Germline lookup yields CDR1 MNHEY and CDR2 SVGEGT. The CDR3 covers 15 residues. The CDR3 nucleotides read TGTGCCAGCAGTCCCGGGACTAGCGGAAACAATGAGCAGTTCTTC. This sequence encodes CASSPGTSGNNEQFF.

This clone appeared once. J is TRBJ2-1 and V is TRBV9, with TRBD2 identical over 7 bases. Losses at the gene ends were 3 bases for V and 4 bases for J; bases not matched to a gene: 7. Per the germline V gene, CDR1 is SGDLS and CDR2 is YYNGEE. CDR3 length: 15 amino acids. The CDR3 bases are TGTGCCAGCAGCGGATCTAGCGGAACTTACAATGAGCAGTTCTTC. Its protein product is CASSGSSGTYNEQFF.

The rearrangement uses TRBV6-2 or TRBV6-3 and TRBJ1-2; the D is unclear. Germline V gives CDR1 MNHEY, CDR2 SVGEGT. The CDR3 covers 12 residues. Trimming cost V 2 bases and J 0 bases, with 1 base left between them. This CDR3 reads CASSYTNYGYTF. The CDR3 DNA is TGTGCCAGCAGTTACACTAACTATGGCTACACCTTC.

The rearrangement uses TRBV19 and TRBJ1-2; D is possibly TRBD1 (5 bases). Germline V gene sequence: CDR1 LNHDA, CDR2 SQIVND (reference sequence). V dropped 5 bases and J dropped 2 bases, with 15 bases sitting between them. The CDR3 totals 15 residues. This CDR3 reads CASSSKKQGNYGYTF. CDR3 coding DNA: TGTGCCAGTAGTTCTAAGAAGCAGGGCAACTATGGCTACACCTTC.

The V call is TRBV3-1 (or the pseudogene TRBV3-2), the J call TRBJ1-5; possibly TRBD1 for D (5 bases). Looked up from germline, CDR1 is LGHDT and CDR2 is YNNKEL (reference sequence). This CDR3 is 15 amino acids long. V was shortened by 0 bases and J by 3 bases, with 9 bases between the two germline ends. This CDR3 reads CASSQDLRDNQPQHF. For the CDR3, the DNA is TGTGCCAGCAGCCAAGATCTCAGGGACAATCAGCCCCAGCATTTT.

The chain links TRBV3-1 (or the pseudogene TRBV3-2) to TRBJ2-3; 8 bases line up with TRBD1. The CDR3 runs to 17 residues. The trim removed 1 base at V and 5 bases at J, leaving 11 bases unmatched. Germline CDR1 reads LGHDT; CDR2 reads YNNKEL (reference sequence). CDR3 in DNA: TGTGCCAGCAGCCAAGGTAGGACAGGGTTATTAGGAGATACGCAGTATTTT. This sequence encodes CASSQGRTGLLGDTQYF.

V usage is TRBV4-3 and J usage is TRBJ1-5; no reliable D call. Trimming shortened V by 1 base and J by 7 bases, and 14 bases separated the two germline ends. CDR1 is LGHNA and CDR2 is YSLEER in the germline V gene. The CDR3 spans 15 residues. This CDR3 reads CASSQGIGAVQPQHF. The DNA for the CDR3 is TGCGCCAGCAGCCAAGGAATAGGCGCGGTCCAGCCCCAGCATTTT.

This chain uses TRBV28 with TRBJ1-2, with a weak D call TRBD1 (5 bases). V was cut by 5 bases and J by 3 bases, with 19 bases left in between. Germline V gene lookup returns CDR1 MDHEN and CDR2 SYDVKM. This CDR3 has 16 amino acids. The CDR3 nucleotides read TGTGCCAGCAGTGGGGGACTTAACCTTCTTTACTATGGCTACACCTTC. Residues: CASSGGLNLLYYGYTF.

V and J are TRBV2 and TRBJ1-4, with D maybe TRBD1 (5 bases). V was pared by 6 bases and J by 8 bases, with 16 bases between. The germline V gene encodes CDR1 SNHLY and CDR2 FYNNEI. The CDR3 is 14 amino acids. The CDR3 reads CASRGGSAGEKLFF. CDR3 in DNA: TGTGCCAGCAGGGGCGGGTCCGCAGGGGAAAAACTGTTTTTT.

The J gene is TRBJ2-7, the V gene TRBV19; possibly TRBD1 for D (7 bases). Between the trimmed V and J ends, which lost 5 bases and 7 bases, there was a span of 12 bases. This CDR3 is 12 amino acids long. Germline V gene sequence: CDR1 LNHDA, CDR2 SQIVND (reference sequence). The CDR3 reads CASSHAGGEQYF. The CDR3 nucleotides are TGTGCCAGTAGTCACGCAGGGGGGGAGCAGTACTTC.

The chain employs TRBV4-1 and TRBJ1-5, with D tentatively TRBD1 (5 bases). The V end was cut by 1 base, the J end by 6 bases, with 13 bases between. This CDR3 has 15 amino acids. From germline, CDR1 is MGHRA and CDR2 YSYEKL. The CDR3 nucleotides read TGCGCCAGCAGCCAAGCACTCACAGGTGGTCAGCCCCAGCATTTT. Its protein is CASSQALTGGQPQHF.

The chain carries TRBV7-8 and TRBJ2-2, with D maybe TRBD1 (5 bases). V was pared by 5 bases and J by 4 bases, with 11 bases between. Looked up from germline, CDR1 is SGHVS and CDR2 is FQNEAQ. The length of the CDR3 is 14 residues. The CDR3 is CASSPQGTTGELFF. In nucleotides, the CDR3 is TGTGCCAGCAGCCCCCAGGGTACCACCGGGGAGCTGTTTTTT.

This clone has more than one count but fewer than ten. The chain recombines TRBV5-1 with TRBJ2-7; D is possibly TRBD2 (5 bases). V was pared by 3 bases and J by 0 bases, with 13 bases between. Germline CDR1 and CDR2: SGHRS and YFSETQ. The CDR3 has 15 residues. CDR3 DNA: TGCGCCAGCAGCTGGGAGCCTAGGAGCTCCTACGAGCAGTACTTC. Translating it yields CASSWEPRSSYEQYF.

About this clone itself: At one end the junction does not follow the germline gene, possibly because of a read error. The J gene is TRBJ2-2, the V gene TRBV6-4; the D gene is possibly TRBD1 (5 bases). This CDR3 contains 15 residues. Germline-derived CDR1 and CDR2 are MRHNA and SNTAGT. Here the CDR3 reads CASSDSKGDTGELFF. The CDR3 DNA is TGTGCCAGCAGCGACTCAAAAGGGGACACCGGGGAGCTGTTTTTT.

CDR3: CASSALGDTQYF. For the CDR3, the DNA is TGTGCCAGCAGTGCGCTAGGAGATACGCAGTATTTT. The chain uses TRBV6-2 or TRBV6-3 and TRBJ2-3; D not resolved. The V and J ends lost 5 bases and 5 bases respectively, with 8 bases between them. CDR1 MNHEY and CDR2 SVGEGT come from the germline V gene. The CDR3 consists of 12 residues.

V gene TRBV25-1 combines with J gene TRBJ2-3; either TRBD1 or TRBD2 may supply D (6 bases each). Trimming cost V 2 bases and J 7 bases, with 16 bases left between them. The V gene's germline CDR1 is MGHDK and CDR2 SYGVNS. This CDR3 is 15 amino acids long. Here the CDR3 reads CASSESWGAAHTQYF. The CDR3 region has the DNA TGTGCCAGCAGTGAAAGTTGGGGGGCAGCGCATACGCAGTATTTT.

This chain links TRBV7-2 with TRBJ1-1; no clear D gene. The CDR3 totals 14 residues. The ends were cut back, 3 bases at V and 4 bases at J, with 12 bases in the middle. Germline V gene data show CDR1 as SGHTA and CDR2 as FQGNSA. In DNA form, the CDR3 reads TGTGCCAGCAGCTTGGGCCAGTCGAGCACTGAAGCTTTCTTT. Its protein product is CASSLGQSSTEAFF.

V usage is TRBV19 and J usage is TRBJ2-1; TRBD2 might be the D (6 bases). CDR3 length equals 15 residues. Germline V gene lookup returns CDR1 LNHDA and CDR2 SQIVND (reference sequence). V was trimmed by 4 bases and J by 4 bases, leaving 14 bases between them. CDR3 sequence (DNA): TGTGCCAGTAGTAAGCATAGCGGAGCTTACAATGAGCAGTTCTTC. This sequence encodes CASSKHSGAYNEQFF.

This clone appeared once. The chain links TRBV20-1 to TRBJ2-7, with a tentative D call TRBD1 (7 bases). Trimming removed 3 bases at V and 9 bases at J, with 18 bases between. In germline, CDR1 is DFQATT, CDR2 SNEGSKA (reference sequence). This CDR3 spans 13 amino acids. The CDR3 region is CSASRRQGGGQYF. CDR3 sequence (DNA): TGCAGTGCTAGTAGGAGGCAGGGGGGTGGGCAGTACTTC.

J is TRBJ2-7 and V is TRBV4-1; no clear D. The germline V and J ends were trimmed by 4 bases and 6 bases, with 22 bases remaining between them. Germline CDR1 MGHRA, CDR2 YSYEKL. There are 16 residues in the CDR3. CDR3 protein: CASSREGSLSWGEQYF. In DNA, the CDR3 is TGCGCCAGCAGCCGCGAAGGAAGCCTTTCGTGGGGCGAGCAGTACTTC.

Only one count was recorded for this clone. This chain connects TRBV7-8 to TRBJ1-5, with D maybe TRBD1 (6 bases). V was pared by 5 bases and J by 6 bases, with 20 bases between. CDR3 length equals 16 residues. In germline, CDR1 is SGHVS, CDR2 FQNEAQ. The CDR3 protein is CASSLDWAGAFQPQHF. As DNA, the CDR3 is TGTGCCAGCAGCCTAGATTGGGCAGGGGCATTTCAGCCCCAGCATTTT.